These T cell receptor beta chains were read from a single sample in a study of shared clonotypes between healthy human individuals. Sequencing used immunoSEQ multiplex PCR; TCRdb keeps in-frame clones, though not all of them. The sample has roughly 120,000 clones, approximately 70% seen once; the top ten hold around 25%. Sequenced input: memory CD8+ T cells sorted from blood. These receptors all stem from a woman in her twenties or thirties in good health. Both conserved end residues are part of each CDR3. Each record gives: J gene, clone size, V gene, D gene, CDR3 protein, CDR3 DNA. D genes are given only for firm matches. Clone size is given for some rows only: seen once, a few or many times, or a class if the clone is expanded.

J: TRBJ2-7; size: -; V: TRBV7-8; D: -; CDR3: CASSLRQGGSYEQYF; DNA: TGTGCCAGCAGCTTACGACAGGGAGGCTCCTACGAGCAGTACTTC
J: TRBJ1-1; size: -; V: TRBV6-5; D: -; CDR3: CASSLGMNTEAFF; DNA: TGTGCCAGCAGCCTCGGAATGAACACTGAAGCTTTCTTT
J: TRBJ2-7; size: -; V: TRBV28; D: -; CDR3: CASSLCALELVPYEQYF; DNA: TGTGCCAGCAGTTTATGCGCCCTGGAACTCGTTCCCTACGAGCAGTACTTC
J: TRBJ2-7; size: -; V: TRBV4-1; D: -; CDR3: CASSQEGTYYEQYF; DNA: TGCGCCAGCAGCCAAGAAGGCACCTACTACGAGCAGTACTTC
J: TRBJ1-6; size: -; V: TRBV28; D: TRBD1; CDR3: CASSLRVGTALSPLHF; DNA: TGTGCCAGCAGTTTAAGGGTTGGGACAGCGCTTTCACCCCTCCACTTT
J: TRBJ2-1; size: -; V: TRBV19; D: -; CDR3: CASSMVADYNEQFF; DNA: TGTGCCAGTAGTATGGTAGCGGATTACAATGAGCAGTTCTTC
J: TRBJ2-7; size: -; V: TRBV16; D: -; CDR3: CASSGSMGYEQYF; DNA: TGTGCCAGCAGCGGATCCATGGGGTACGAGCAGTACTTC
J: TRBJ2-7; size: -; V: TRBV18; D: -; CDR3: CASSSSSPYEQYF; DNA: TGTGCCAGCTCATCCTCTTCCCCCTACGAGCAGTACTTC
J: TRBJ2-1; size: -; V: TRBV2; D: -; CDR3: CASRGSHSSYNEQFF; DNA: TGTGCCAGCAGGGGATCGCATAGCTCCTACAATGAGCAGTTCTTC
J: TRBJ1-1; size: few; V: TRBV5-1; D: -; CDR3: CASSLRAGASEAFF; DNA: TGCGCCAGCAGCTTGAGGGCAGGAGCTTCTGAAGCTTTCTTT
J: TRBJ1-1; size: -; V: TRBV5-1; D: -; CDR3: CASSWWRIGSWYNTEAFF; DNA: TGCGCCAGCAGCTGGTGGCGGATCGGGTCGTGGTATAACACTGAAGCTTTCTTT
J: TRBJ2-6; size: -; V: TRBV27; D: -; CDR3: CAIFSGANVLTF; DNA: TGTGCCATCTTCTCTGGGGCCAACGTCCTGACTTTC
J: TRBJ1-5; size: few; V: TRBV19; D: -; CDR3: CASTSLEYSNQPQHF; DNA: TGTGCCAGTACCTCACTAGAATATAGCAATCAGCCCCAGCATTTT